Shown below are 20 T cell receptor beta chains from a single sample sequenced in a study of T cell responses to AZD1222 COVID-19 vaccine. Libraries were prepared by immunoSEQ multiplex PCR; TCRdb keeps only in-frame clonotypes and omits some of them. Altogether 120,000 or so clones are present, 85% to 90% being singletons, with the ten largest covering approximately 28%. This specimen was peripheral blood, taken on day 0 of AZD1222 vaccination. The receptors stem from an adult in good health.

This clone was recorded a few times. The V call is TRBV6-1, the J call TRBJ2-3, with no clear D. Germline CDR1 MNHNS, CDR2 SASEGT. With 1 base removed from V and 6 bases from J, the gap between germline ends came to 5 bases. The length of the CDR3 is 12 residues. CDR3 in amino acids: CASSEVLDTQYF. The CDR3 DNA reads as TGTGCCAGCAGTGAAGTATTGGATACGCAGTATTTT.

The chain has TRBV18 and TRBJ1-4; the D gene is possibly TRBD1 (6 bases). CDR3 length: 15 residues. CDR1 and CDR2 from the germline V gene are KGHSH and LQKENI. Trimming took off 1 base at V and 7 bases at J, with 13 bases between the two ends. The chain's CDR3 is CASSPLRDIPEKLFF. As DNA, the CDR3 is TGTGCCAGCTCACCACTGCGGGACATCCCTGAAAAACTGTTTTTT.

This clone was found once. The chain employs TRBV19 and TRBJ1-5; 7 positions agree with TRBD1. This CDR3 comprises 15 residues. V dropped 5 bases and J dropped 3; count of bases not matched to a gene: 7. Germline V lookup: CDR1 LNHDA, CDR2 SQIVND (reference sequence). CDR3 amino acids: CASSARTGYNQPQHF. The CDR3 DNA is TGTGCCAGTAGTGCCCGGACAGGTTACAATCAGCCCCAGCATTTT.

The V and J genes are TRBV7-8 and TRBJ2-1; a weak D match, TRBD2 (6 bases). CDR3 length: 17 residues. Trimming removed 1 base from V and 5 bases from J, with 18 bases in between. From germline, CDR1 is SGHVS and CDR2 FQNEAQ. CDR3 sequence: CASSLGAGLTTHNEQFF. The CDR3, as DNA: TGTGCCAGCAGCTTAGGGGCGGGACTTACCACCCACAATGAGCAGTTCTTC.

The chain couples TRBV7-8 to TRBJ1-3; D call uncertain. The ends were cut back, 5 bases at V and 4 bases at J, with 15 bases in the middle. This CDR3 is 15 amino acids long. Per germline, CDR1 SGHVS and CDR2 FQNEAQ. Here the CDR3 reads CASSPARAPGNTIYF. The CDR3 DNA sequence: TGTGCCAGCAGCCCCGCCCGCGCTCCCGGAAACACCATATATTTT.

The rearrangement uses TRBV9 and TRBJ1-2, with 10 bases fitting TRBD1. Germline CDR1 reads SGDLS; CDR2 reads YYNGEE. The V segment lost 3 bases and the J segment 0 bases; nucleotides outside the gene matches: 14. This CDR3 is 19 amino acids long. CDR3 in amino acids: CASSDDAGTGEQANYGYTF. The CDR3, as DNA: TGTGCCAGCAGCGATGATGCCGGGACAGGGGAACAAGCTAACTATGGCTACACCTTC.

V is TRBV24-1 and J is TRBJ2-2; TRBD2 is a possible D gene (5 bases). The germline gives CDR1 KGHDR, CDR2 SFDVKD. V gave up 4 bases and J gave up 5 bases, with 7 bases separating them. The CDR3 is 13 residues long. The CDR3 loop is CATSERVTGELFF. In DNA, the CDR3 is TGTGCCACCAGTGAGAGGGTTACCGGGGAGCTGTTTTTT.

The gene calls are TRBV18 and TRBJ1-5, with no clear D. The CDR3 has 15 residues. Germline V lookup: CDR1 KGHSH, CDR2 LQKENI. V gave up 2 bases and J gave up 0 bases, with 8 bases separating them. DNA of the CDR3: TGTGCCAGCTCACCAAACGGATTTAGCAATCAGCCCCAGCATTTT. Translated, it gives CASSPNGFSNQPQHF.

The genes are TRBV12-3 or TRBV12-4 and TRBJ2-7; D is ambiguous. V shed 7 bases and J shed 3 bases, with 10 bases lying between them. CDR3 size: 12 residues. This CDR3 reads CASTQDGYEQYF. The CDR3, as DNA: TGTGCCAGCACCCAGGATGGCTACGAGCAGTACTTC.

The rearrangement joins TRBV5-1 to TRBJ2-3; 11 bases are shared with TRBD2. The V segment lost 5 bases and the J segment 1 base; nucleotides outside the gene matches: 6. This CDR3 is built from 16 residues. Germline loops: CDR1 SGHRS, CDR2 YFSETQ. The CDR3: CASRPLAGGGTDTQYF. The CDR3, as DNA: TGCGCCAGCAGGCCCCTAGCGGGAGGTGGCACAGATACGCAGTATTTT.

This clone was seen only once. The V call is TRBV7-2, the J call TRBJ1-5, with 7 bases matching TRBD1. Germline V gene lookup returns CDR1 SGHTA and CDR2 FQGNSA. V trimming: 6 bases; J trimming: 4 bases; junction bases outside the gene matches: 9. This CDR3 is built from 15 residues. Written as DNA, the CDR3 is TGTGCCAGCAGTTTGGTGACAGGGCAAAATCAGCCCCAGCATTTT. Protein product: CASSLVTGQNQPQHF.

This chain joins TRBV29-1 and TRBJ1-1, with D maybe TRBD1 (6 bases). In germline, CDR1 is SQVTM, CDR2 ANQGSEA. This CDR3 has 11 residues. V lost 6 bases, J lost 7 bases, and 12 bases lay in between. CDR3: CSVGDILEAFF. The CDR3, as DNA: TGCAGCGTAGGGGACATTCTTGAAGCTTTCTTT.

Only one count was recorded for this clone. The J gene is TRBJ2-6, the V gene TRBV21-1; the table's TRBD2 call for D was not verified on the DNA. TRBV21-1 is classified as a pseudogene. This CDR3 contains 20 residues. CDR3 DNA sequence: TGTGCCAGCAGCAAAAACAAGGTAGCGGGAGGACACTCTGGGGCCAACGTCCTGACTTTC. Translating it yields CASSKNKVAGGHSGANVLTF.

The chain recombines TRBV5-1 with TRBJ2-7; the D is unclear. The CDR3 contains 15 residues. Germline values: CDR1 SGHRS, CDR2 YFSETQ. V shed 0 bases and J shed 5 bases, with 15 bases lying between them. The CDR3 DNA is TGCGCCAGCAGCTTGGCTGGTAGTAATGCACACGAGCAGTACTTC. This encodes CASSLAGSNAHEQYF.

The chain joins TRBV4-1 to TRBJ1-5; D not resolved. Germline CDR1 is MGHRA and CDR2 is YSYEKL. The CDR3 contains 15 residues. Trimming took off 4 bases at V and 3 bases at J, with 13 bases between the two ends. CDR3 coding DNA: TGCGCCAGCAGCCCCTCGGCAGGTAACAATCAGCCCCAGCATTTT. As protein: CASSPSAGNNQPQHF.

The chain uses TRBV3-1 (or the pseudogene TRBV3-2) and TRBJ2-5; 11 bases align to TRBD1. In germline, CDR1 is LGHDT, CDR2 YNNKEL (reference sequence). Trimming removed 8 bases from V and 2 bases from J; junction bases left unmatched: 7. There are 15 residues in the CDR3. The CDR3 DNA reads as TGTGCCAGCTCCCGGGACAGGGGGGGTCAAGAGACCCAGTACTTC. Amino acid sequence: CASSRDRGGQETQYF.

The genes are TRBV7-8 and TRBJ1-5; a possible D gene is TRBD1 (5 bases). V was pared by 2 bases and J by 7 bases, with 12 bases between. The CDR3 is made up of 14 amino acids. Looked up from germline, CDR1 is SGHVS and CDR2 is FQNEAQ. CDR3 DNA sequence: TGTGCCAGCAGCTTATTTAGGGGAGGACAGCCCCAGCATTTT. Protein: CASSLFRGGQPQHF.

The chain combines TRBV3-1 (or the pseudogene TRBV3-2) with TRBJ1-5, with a tentative D call TRBD1 (5 bases). Trimming stripped 4 bases from V and 0 bases from J, with 10 bases between. The germline V gene encodes CDR1 LGHDT and CDR2 YNNKEL (reference sequence). The CDR3 spans 15 residues. CDR3 in amino acids: CASSRGTDSNQPQHF. Here the CDR3 DNA reads TGTGCCAGCAGCCGGGGGACGGATAGCAATCAGCCCCAGCATTTT.

In nucleotides, the CDR3 is TGTGCCAGCAGCCAAGGACAGGACTTGCCCCTCCACTTT. It codes for CASSQGQDLPLHF. This chain links TRBV3-1 (or the pseudogene TRBV3-2) with TRBJ1-6; D is perhaps TRBD1 (6 bases). Germline CDR1 LGHDT, CDR2 YNNKEL (reference sequence). The CDR3 runs to 13 residues. The V and J ends lost 1 base and 13 bases respectively, with 11 bases between them.

V and J are TRBV19 and TRBJ2-5, with 12 positions matching TRBD1. The CDR3 spans 16 residues. Looked up from germline, CDR1 is LNHDA and CDR2 is SQIVND (reference sequence). The J segment lost 4 bases and the V segment lost 5 bases, leaving 8 bases of the junction unmatched. The CDR3 sequence is CASSFLGTGGPETQYF. The CDR3 DNA sequence: TGTGCCAGTAGTTTCCTCGGGACAGGGGGCCCAGAGACCCAGTACTTC.